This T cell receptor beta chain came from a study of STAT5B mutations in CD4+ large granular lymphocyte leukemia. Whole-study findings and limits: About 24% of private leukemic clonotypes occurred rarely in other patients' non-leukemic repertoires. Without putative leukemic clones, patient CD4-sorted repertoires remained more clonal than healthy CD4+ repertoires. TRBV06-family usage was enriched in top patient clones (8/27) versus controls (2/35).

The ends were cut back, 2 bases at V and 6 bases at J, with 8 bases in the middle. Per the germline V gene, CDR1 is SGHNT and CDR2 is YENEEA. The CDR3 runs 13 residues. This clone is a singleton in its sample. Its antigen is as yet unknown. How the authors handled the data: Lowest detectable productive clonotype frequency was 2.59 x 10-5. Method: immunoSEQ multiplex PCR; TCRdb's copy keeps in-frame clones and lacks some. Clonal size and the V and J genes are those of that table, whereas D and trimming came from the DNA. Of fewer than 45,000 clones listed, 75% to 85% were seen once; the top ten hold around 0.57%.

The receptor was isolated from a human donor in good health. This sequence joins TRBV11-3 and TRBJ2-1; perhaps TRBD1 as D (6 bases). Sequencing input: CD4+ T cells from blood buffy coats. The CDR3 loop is CASSLNRVNEQFF. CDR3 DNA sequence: TGTGCCAGCAGCTTAAACAGGGTCAATGAGCAGTTCTTC. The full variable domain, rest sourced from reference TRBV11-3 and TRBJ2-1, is EAGVVQSPRYKIIEKKQPVAFWCNPISGHNTLYWYLQNLGQGPELLIRYENEEAVDDSQLPKDRFSAERLKGVDSTLKIQPAELGDSAVYLCASSLNRVNEQFFGPGTRLTVL.